A single sample is the source of the 24 T cell receptor beta chains below, sequenced in a study of breast tumors, draining lymph nodes, adjacent tissues. TCRdb re-called the multiplex PCR reads with MiXCR, one entry per CDR3 protein. The data hold about 20,000 distinct CDR3 sequences, with around 55% observed a single time. The sequenced material came from breast tumor tissue. The receptors were gathered from a female donor with breast cancer. Some clones in this sample may be carry-over from other donors' samples.

This chain uses TRBV2 with TRBJ1-6, with D unresolved. The germline V and J ends were trimmed by 2 bases and 6 bases, with 11 bases remaining between them. Germline V gives CDR1 SNHLY, CDR2 FYNNEI. CDR3 length: 15 amino acids. The CDR3 sequence is CASSEKREGNSPLHF. Written as DNA, the CDR3 is TGTGCCAGCAGTGAAAAGAGGGAGGGTAATTCACCCCTCCACTTT. The full variable domain, with the rest looked up from reference TRBV2 and TRBJ1-6, is EPEVTQTPSHQVTQMGQEVILRCVPISNHLYFYWYRQILGQKVEFLVSFYNNEISEKSEIFDDQFSVERPDGSNFTLKIRSTKLEDSAMYFCASSEKREGNSPLHFGNGTRLTVT.

With regard to this clonotype: Compared with germline, one end of the junction differs, possibly owing to a read error. The J gene is TRBJ2-7, the V gene TRBV4-1; TRBD1 aligns across 8 bases. Germline values: CDR1 MGHRA, CDR2 YSYEKL. The CDR3 runs to 15 residues. CDR3 DNA sequence: TGCGCCAGCAGCCAGAGACAGGGGCGCTCCTACGAGCAGTGCTTC. Translating it yields CASSQRQGRSYEQCF.

The V call is TRBV2, the J call TRBJ2-2; D call uncertain. Germline V gene lookup returns CDR1 SNHLY and CDR2 FYNNEI. The germline V and J ends were trimmed by 7 bases and 3 bases, with 6 bases remaining between them. The CDR3 extends over 12 amino acids. CDR3: CASNTDTGELFF. DNA for the CDR3: TGTGCCAGCAATACAGACACCGGGGAGCTGTTTTTT.

This clonotype was seen at least ten times. The chain couples TRBV7-6 to TRBJ2-1; the match to TRBD2 covers 9 bases. V lost 5 bases and J lost 3; bases outside the gene matches: 14. Germline loops: CDR1 SGHVS, CDR2 FNYEAQ. The CDR3 extends over 18 amino acids. CDR3 in DNA: TGTGCCAGCAGCAAACACGGGACTAGCTGGCTCCACTACAATGAGCAGTTCTTC. Translated, it gives CASSKHGTSWLHYNEQFF.

The sample holds one count of this clonotype. The rearrangement links TRBV2 to TRBJ2-5; D perhaps matches TRBD1 (6 bases). Per the germline V gene, CDR1 is SNHLY and CDR2 is FYNNEI. V lost 8 bases, J lost 4 bases, and 14 bases lay in between. CDR3 length: 13 amino acids. CDR3 amino acids: CASRLGRGETQYF. For the CDR3, the DNA is TGTGCCAGCCGCCTCGGCAGGGGAGAGACCCAGTACTTC.

Many counts were recorded for this clonotype. This sequence joins TRBV14 and TRBJ2-3; TRBD2 matches 7 bases. The CDR3 sequence is 17 residues long. V trimming: 0 bases; J trimming: 1 base; junction bases outside the gene matches: 7. Germline V gives CDR1 SGHDN, CDR2 FVKESK. CDR3 nucleotide sequence: TGTGCCAGCAGCCAAGATCTTACTAGCGTCGGCACAGATACGCAGTATTTT. Its translation: CASSQDLTSVGTDTQYF.

This clonotype is labeled medium-sized. The chain carries TRBV4-1 and TRBJ1-3; no reliable D call. Germline values: CDR1 MGHRA, CDR2 YSYEKL. This CDR3 is built from 16 residues. V dropped 3 bases and J dropped 0 bases, with 12 bases sitting between them. The DNA for the CDR3 is TGCGCCAGCAGCCAGGAAAGGACCTACTCTGGAAACACCATATATTTT. This encodes CASSQERTYSGNTIYF.

This clonotype was picked up many times. One junction end does not reproduce the germline sequence, and a read error may be involved. V usage is TRBV9 and J usage is TRBJ2-5; D is unclear. The germline gives CDR1 SGDLS, CDR2 YYNGEE. The length of the CDR3 is 14 residues. This CDR3 is CASSVGLSKETQSF. Here the CDR3 DNA reads TGTGCCAGCAGCGTAGGACTTAGCAAGGAGACCCAGTCCTTC.

J is TRBJ2-7 and V is TRBV5-1; 9 bases match TRBD1. Per the germline V gene, CDR1 is SGHRS and CDR2 is YFSETQ. V dropped 8 bases and J dropped 5; count of bases not matched to a gene: 11. The CDR3 is made up of 14 amino acids. The CDR3 bases are TGCGCCAGGGGGCCGGGACAGGGTATCCACGAGCAGTACTTC. It yields the protein CARGPGQGIHEQYF.

Concerning this clonotype: Germline is not matched at one junction end, which may reflect a read error. The genes are TRBV7-6 and TRBJ2-7, with D tentatively TRBD2 (5 bases). Germline CDR1 is SGHVS and CDR2 is FNYEAQ. The CDR3 is made up of 15 amino acids. The chain's CDR3 is CVSSPETGSAYERCF. In DNA, the CDR3 is TGTGTCAGCAGCCCAGAAACGGGTTCAGCCTACGAGCGGTGCTTC.

The J gene is TRBJ2-2, the V gene TRBV29-1; possible D gene TRBD2, 6 bases. Looked up from germline, CDR1 is SQVTM and CDR2 is ANQGSEA. The length of the CDR3 is 14 residues. Trimming removed 7 bases at V and 2 bases at J, with 14 bases between. The chain's CDR3 is CSARLVVNTGELFF. DNA for the CDR3: TGCAGCGCCAGACTAGTAGTTAACACCGGGGAGCTGTTTTTT.

This clonotype has at least ten counts. A read error may be the cause here, since a much bigger clone is one base away. The CDR3 coding sequence is TGTGCCAGCAGTCCCCGACAGAATACGGGGGACGAGCAGTGCTTC. Translation: CASSPRQNTGDEQCF. The chain employs TRBV6-6 and TRBJ2-7; D perhaps matches TRBD2 (6 bases). CDR3 length equals 15 residues. Germline CDR1 and CDR2: MNHNY and SVGAGI (reference sequence).

V gene TRBV7-2 combines with J gene TRBJ1-6, with D hard to call. The CDR3 totals 15 residues. The germline V and J ends were trimmed by 2 bases and 7 bases, with 12 bases remaining between them. Looked up from germline, CDR1 is SGHTA and CDR2 is FQGNSA. CDR3 DNA: TGTGCCAGCAGCTTAACGACCCCGGTCAATTCACCCCTCCACTTT. It specifies CASSLTTPVNSPLHF.

This chain joins TRBV29-1 and TRBJ2-6; TRBD2 agrees at 10 bases. V lost 6 bases, J lost 1 base, and 6 bases stayed unmatched. Looked up from germline, CDR1 is SQVTM and CDR2 is ANQGSEA. CDR3 size: 16 residues. The CDR3, as DNA: TGCAGCGTCCTGGGACTAGCGTGGTCTGGGGCCAACGTCCTGACTTTC. Residues: CSVLGLAWSGANVLTF.

The chain has TRBV12-3 or TRBV12-4 and TRBJ2-7; no clear D gene. This CDR3 region has 14 residues. Deletions cut 2 bases from V and 0 bases from J, with 8 bases between. The CDR3 region is CASSLSSYSYEQYF. The CDR3 DNA reads as TGTGCCAGCAGTTTATCATCCTACTCCTACGAGCAGTACTTC.

This clonotype was observed at least ten times. The chain is built from TRBV6-2 or TRBV6-3 and TRBJ2-5; 9 nucleotides line up with TRBD2. V shed 2 bases, J shed 0 bases, and the junction held 4 bases outside the gene matches. The CDR3 is made up of 16 amino acids. The germline gives CDR1 MNHEY, CDR2 SVGEGT. CDR3 sequence reads: CASSYLSGGHQETQYF. The CDR3 bases are TGTGCCAGCAGTTACCTCAGCGGGGGGCACCAAGAGACCCAGTACTTC.

The chain carries TRBV6-5 and TRBJ2-2; 9 bases match TRBD1. V gave up 5 bases and J gave up 2 bases; unmatched junction bases: 12. The CDR3 has 18 residues. Germline-derived CDR1 and CDR2 are MNHEY and SVGAGI. The CDR3 here is CASSPDWRTGVNTGELFF. DNA of the CDR3: TGTGCCAGCAGTCCAGACTGGAGGACAGGGGTAAACACCGGGGAGCTGTTTTTT.

This clonotype has at least ten counts. CDR3 residues: CASSHDSAGEGETQYF. In nucleotides, the CDR3 is TGCGCCAGCAGCCATGATTCGGCCGGGGAAGGGGAGACCCAGTACTTC. V usage is TRBV4-1 and J usage is TRBJ2-5; D is possibly TRBD2 (5 bases). V lost 3 bases to trimming and J lost 5 bases, with 19 bases between them. This CDR3 has 16 amino acids. Germline V gene lookup returns CDR1 MGHRA and CDR2 YSYEKL.

The J gene is TRBJ1-4, the V gene TRBV4-1, with D tentatively TRBD1 (5 bases). The CDR3 sequence is 14 residues long. V shed 2 bases and J shed 1 base, with 5 bases lying between them. The germline gives CDR1 MGHRA, CDR2 YSYEKL. The DNA of the CDR3 is TGCGCCAGCAGCCAACAGGGAACTAATGAAAAACTGTTTTTT. Amino acids: CASSQQGTNEKLFF.

The chain uses TRBV25-1 and TRBJ2-7, with D unresolved. CDR3 length equals 15 residues. V shed 3 bases and J shed 2 bases, with 14 bases lying between them. Germline V gene lookup returns CDR1 MGHDK and CDR2 SYGVNS. The DNA of the CDR3 is TGTGCCAGCAGTGACCCCGGTCATAGGGCCTACGAGCAGTACTTC. This sequence encodes CASSDPGHRAYEQYF.

Turning to this clonotype: A read error may produce the germline difference seen at one junction end. The V call is TRBV24-1, the J call TRBJ2-2; the D call may be TRBD1 or TRBD2 (5 bases each). This CDR3 region has 15 residues. Looked up from germline, CDR1 is KGHDR and CDR2 is SFDVKD. CDR3: CASSVWGTYSGELFF. The CDR3 region has the DNA TGTGCCAGCAGTGTCTGGGGGACCTACTCCGGGGAGCTGTTTTTT.

This chain joins TRBV9 and TRBJ1-3, with D possibly being TRBD1 (5 bases). The CDR3 runs to 15 residues. Germline V gives CDR1 SGDLS, CDR2 YYNGEE. V was clipped by 1 base and J by 0 bases, with 8 bases between them. Written as DNA, the CDR3 is TGTGCCAGCAGCGTAAGCGACAGCTCTGGAAACACCATATATTTT. It codes for CASSVSDSSGNTIYF. Full variable domain (outside the CDR3, taken from reference TRBV9 and TRBJ1-3): DSGVTQTPKHLITATGQRVTLRCSPRSGDLSVYWYQQSLDQGLQFLIQYYNGEERAKGNILERFSAQQFPDLHSELNLSSLELGDSALYFCASSVSDSSGNTIYFGEGSWLTVV.

V gene TRBV18 combines with J gene TRBJ1-2; unclear D gene. Per germline, CDR1 KGHSH and CDR2 LQKENI. V lost 2 bases, J lost 0 bases, and 4 bases lay in between. The CDR3 consists of 13 residues. The CDR3 nucleotides are TGTGCCAGCTCACCAGAATCTAACTATGGCTACACCTTC. Its protein is CASSPESNYGYTF.

This clonotype has at least ten counts. This rearrangement joins TRBV4-1 to TRBJ2-5; unclear D gene. The CDR3 is 15 amino acids. Germline V lookup: CDR1 MGHRA, CDR2 YSYEKL. Trimming removed 7 bases from V and 3 bases from J, with 18 bases in between. In DNA form, the CDR3 reads TGCGCCAGCAACCCAAGTCCCCTAAACGAAGAGACCCAGTACTTC. Translated, it gives CASNPSPLNEETQYF.